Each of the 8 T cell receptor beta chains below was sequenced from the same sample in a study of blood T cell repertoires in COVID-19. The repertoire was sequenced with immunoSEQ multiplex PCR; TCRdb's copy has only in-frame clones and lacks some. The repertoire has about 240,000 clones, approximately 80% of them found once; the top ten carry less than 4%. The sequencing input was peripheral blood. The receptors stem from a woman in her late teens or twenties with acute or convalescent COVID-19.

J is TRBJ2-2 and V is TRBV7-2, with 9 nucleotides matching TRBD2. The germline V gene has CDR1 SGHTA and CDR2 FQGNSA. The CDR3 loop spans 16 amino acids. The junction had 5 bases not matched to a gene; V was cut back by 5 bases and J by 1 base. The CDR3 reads CASSISGRLNTGELFF. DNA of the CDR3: TGTGCCAGCAGCATAAGCGGGAGGTTGAACACCGGGGAGCTGTTTTTT.

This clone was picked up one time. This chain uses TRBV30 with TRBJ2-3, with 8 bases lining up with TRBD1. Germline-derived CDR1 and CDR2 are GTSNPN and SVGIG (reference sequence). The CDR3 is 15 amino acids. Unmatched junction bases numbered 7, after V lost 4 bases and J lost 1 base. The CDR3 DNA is TGTGCCTGGAAGGGCCTGGGACAGGGCACAGATACGCAGTATTTT. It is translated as CAWKGLGQGTDTQYF.

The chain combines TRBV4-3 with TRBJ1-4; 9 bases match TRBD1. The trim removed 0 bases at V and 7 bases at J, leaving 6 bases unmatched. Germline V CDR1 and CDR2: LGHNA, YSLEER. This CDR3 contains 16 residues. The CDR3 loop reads CASSQDRTGVAEKLFF. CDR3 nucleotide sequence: TGCGCCAGCAGCCAAGATAGGACAGGGGTCGCTGAAAAACTGTTTTTT.

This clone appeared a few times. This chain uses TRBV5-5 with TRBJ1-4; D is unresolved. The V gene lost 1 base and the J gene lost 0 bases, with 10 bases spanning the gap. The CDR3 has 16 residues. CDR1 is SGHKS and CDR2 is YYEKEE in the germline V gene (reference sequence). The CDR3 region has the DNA TGTGCCAGCAGCTTGACCCAGGAAACAACTAATGAAAAACTGTTTTTT. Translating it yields CASSLTQETTNEKLFF.

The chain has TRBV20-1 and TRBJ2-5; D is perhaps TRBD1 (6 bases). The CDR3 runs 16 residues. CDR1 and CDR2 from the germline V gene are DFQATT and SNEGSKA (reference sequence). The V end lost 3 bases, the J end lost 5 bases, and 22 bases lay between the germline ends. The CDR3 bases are TGCAGTGCTAGTCCCATGGCGGGCAGGGGTACGGAGACCCAGTACTTC. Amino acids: CSASPMAGRGTETQYF.

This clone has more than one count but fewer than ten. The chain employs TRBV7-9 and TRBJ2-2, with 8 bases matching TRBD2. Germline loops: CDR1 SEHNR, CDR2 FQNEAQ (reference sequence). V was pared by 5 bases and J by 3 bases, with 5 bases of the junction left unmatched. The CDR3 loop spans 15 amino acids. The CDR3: CASSPSGSYTGELFF. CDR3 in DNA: TGTGCCAGCAGCCCAAGCGGGAGTTACACCGGGGAGCTGTTTTTT.

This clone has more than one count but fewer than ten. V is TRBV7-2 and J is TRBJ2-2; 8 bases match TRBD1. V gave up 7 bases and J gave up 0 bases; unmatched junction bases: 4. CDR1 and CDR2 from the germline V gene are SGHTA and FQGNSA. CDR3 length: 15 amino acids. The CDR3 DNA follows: TGTGCCAGCATAAAACAGGGGGCGAACACCGGGGAGCTGTTTTTT. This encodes CASIKQGANTGELFF.

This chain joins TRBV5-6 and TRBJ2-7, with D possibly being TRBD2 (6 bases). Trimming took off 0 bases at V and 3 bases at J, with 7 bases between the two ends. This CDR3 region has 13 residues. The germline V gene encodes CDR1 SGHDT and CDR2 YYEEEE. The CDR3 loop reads CASSLDGSYEQYF. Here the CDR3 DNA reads TGTGCCAGCAGCTTGGACGGGAGCTACGAGCAGTACTTC.